The clone carrying this TCR beta chain was seen a single time. These data are taken from a study of blood T cell repertoires in COVID-19. Generated by immunoSEQ multiplex PCR, the TCRdb table keeps only in-frame clones and is missing some. The sample shows 450,000 or so clones, roughly 89% of them seen only once. This CDR3 comprises 17 residues. In germline, CDR1 is MGHDK, CDR2 SYGVNS. V shed 5 bases and J shed 3 bases, with 22 bases lying between them. The receptor was isolated from a man younger than 35 with COVID-19, enrolled during active disease. The gene calls are TRBV25-1 and TRBJ1-2; weak D call: TRBD1 (6 bases). Material for sequencing was peripheral blood. The CDR3 DNA sequence: TGTGCCAGCAGTACCCCTGAGCAGGGGCAAAGTGACTATGGCTACACCTTC. Translation: CASSTPEQGQSDYGYTF.